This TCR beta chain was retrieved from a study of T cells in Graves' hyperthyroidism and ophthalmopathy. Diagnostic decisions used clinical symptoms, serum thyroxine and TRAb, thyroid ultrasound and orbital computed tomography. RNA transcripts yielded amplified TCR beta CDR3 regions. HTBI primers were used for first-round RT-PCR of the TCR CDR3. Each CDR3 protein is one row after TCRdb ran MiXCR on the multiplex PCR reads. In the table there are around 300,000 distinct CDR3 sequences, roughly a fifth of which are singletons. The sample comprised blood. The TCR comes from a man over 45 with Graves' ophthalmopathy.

CDR3 sequence: CASSQDLVTSGRDQYF. In DNA, the CDR3 is TGTGCCAGCAGCCAAGATCTGGTGACTAGCGGACGGGACCAGTACTTC. This sequence joins TRBV3-1 and TRBJ2-5; 9 bases map to TRBD2. The germline CDR1 and CDR2 sequences are LGHDT and YNNKEL (reference sequence). J lost 10 bases, V lost 0 bases, and 12 bases had no gene match. The length of the CDR3 is 16 residues.